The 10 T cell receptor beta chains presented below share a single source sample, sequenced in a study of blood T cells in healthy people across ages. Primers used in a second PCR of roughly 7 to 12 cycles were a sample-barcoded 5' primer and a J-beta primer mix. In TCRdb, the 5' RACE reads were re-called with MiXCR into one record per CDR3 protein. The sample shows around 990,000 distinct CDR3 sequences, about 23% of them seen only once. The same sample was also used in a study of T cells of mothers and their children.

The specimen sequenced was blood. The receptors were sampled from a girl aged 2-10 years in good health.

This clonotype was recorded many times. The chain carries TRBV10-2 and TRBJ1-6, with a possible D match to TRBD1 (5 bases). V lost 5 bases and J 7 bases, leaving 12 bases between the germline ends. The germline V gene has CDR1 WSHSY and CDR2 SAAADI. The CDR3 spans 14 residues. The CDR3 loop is CASSLGTVNSPLHF. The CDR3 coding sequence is TGCGCCAGCAGTCTTGGGACGGTAAATTCACCCCTCCACTTT.

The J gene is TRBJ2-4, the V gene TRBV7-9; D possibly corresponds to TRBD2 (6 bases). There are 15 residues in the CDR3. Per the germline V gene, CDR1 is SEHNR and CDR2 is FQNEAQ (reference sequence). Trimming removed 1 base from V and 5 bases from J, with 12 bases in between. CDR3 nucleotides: TGTGCCAGCAGCTTAGGCTTGGGGGGAGAAAACATTCAGTACTTC. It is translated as CASSLGLGGENIQYF.

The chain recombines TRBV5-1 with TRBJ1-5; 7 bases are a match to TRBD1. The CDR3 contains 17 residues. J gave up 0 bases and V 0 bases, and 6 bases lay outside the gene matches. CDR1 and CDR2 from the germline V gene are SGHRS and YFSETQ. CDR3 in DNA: TGCGCCAGCAGCTTGGGACAGGGCCCATATAGCAATCAGCCCCAGCATTTT. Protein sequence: CASSLGQGPYSNQPQHF.

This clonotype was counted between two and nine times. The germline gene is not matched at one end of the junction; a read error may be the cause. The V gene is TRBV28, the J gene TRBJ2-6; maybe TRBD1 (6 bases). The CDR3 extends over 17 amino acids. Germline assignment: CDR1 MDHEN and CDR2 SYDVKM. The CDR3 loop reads CASRYRDTGSGANVLTF. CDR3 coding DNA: TGTGCCAGCAGGTACCGGGACACCGGCTCTGGGGCCAACGTTCTGACTTTC.

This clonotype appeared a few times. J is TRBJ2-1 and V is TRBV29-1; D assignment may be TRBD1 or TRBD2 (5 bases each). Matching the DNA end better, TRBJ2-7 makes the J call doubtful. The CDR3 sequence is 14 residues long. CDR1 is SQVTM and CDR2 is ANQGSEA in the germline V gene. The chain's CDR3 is CSVRGAAVPYEQYF. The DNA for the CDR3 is TGCAGCGTTCGAGGGGCAGCGGTTCCCTACGAGCAGTACTTC.

The CDR3 reads CASSQEARLLTNTDTQYF. CDR3 coding DNA: TGTGCCAGCAGCCAAGAAGCAAGACTCCTTACTAACACAGATACGCAGTATTTT. The chain combines TRBV3-1 with TRBJ2-3; no clear D. Germline loops: CDR1 LGHDT, CDR2 YNNKEL (reference sequence). This CDR3 has 18 amino acids. Trimming removed 0 bases from V and 2 bases from J, with 18 bases in between.

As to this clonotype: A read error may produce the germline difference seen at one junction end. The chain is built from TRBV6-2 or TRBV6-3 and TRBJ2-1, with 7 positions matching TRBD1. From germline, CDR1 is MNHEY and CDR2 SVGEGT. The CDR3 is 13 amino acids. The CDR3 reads CASRLSAQGYSCF. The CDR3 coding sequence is TGTGCCAGCAGGCTCTCCGCACAGGGGTACAGCTGCTTC.

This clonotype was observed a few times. In DNA form, the CDR3 reads TGCGCCAGCAGCTTTCGGGACCGAGAGGATGAAAAACTGTTTTTT. This encodes CASSFRDREDEKLFF. The chain combines TRBV5-1 with TRBJ1-4; TRBD1 is a possible D gene (5 bases). The germline V and J ends were trimmed by 2 bases and 6 bases, with 14 bases remaining between them. Germline CDR1 reads SGHRS; CDR2 reads YFSETQ. The CDR3 runs to 15 residues. Full variable domain (outside the CDR3, taken from reference TRBV5-1 and TRBJ1-4): KAGVTQTPRYLIKTRGQQVTLSCSPISGHRSVSWYQQTPGQGLQFLFEYFSETQRNKGNFPGRFSGRQFSNSRSEMNVSTLELGDSALYLCASSFRDREDEKLFFGSGTQLSVL.

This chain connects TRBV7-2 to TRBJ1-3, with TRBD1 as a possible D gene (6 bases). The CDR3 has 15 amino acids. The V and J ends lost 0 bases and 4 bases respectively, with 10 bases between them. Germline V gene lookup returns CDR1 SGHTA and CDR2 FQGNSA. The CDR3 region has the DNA TGTGCCAGCAGCTTAGCGCAGGGGACAGGAAACACCATATATTTT. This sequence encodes CASSLAQGTGNTIYF. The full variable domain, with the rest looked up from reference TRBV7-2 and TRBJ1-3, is GAGVSQSPSNKVTEKGKDVELRCDPISGHTALYWYRQSLGQGLEFLIYFQGNSAPDKSGLPSDRFSAERTGGSVSTLTIQRTQQEDSAVYLCASSLAQGTGNTIYFGEGSWLTVV.

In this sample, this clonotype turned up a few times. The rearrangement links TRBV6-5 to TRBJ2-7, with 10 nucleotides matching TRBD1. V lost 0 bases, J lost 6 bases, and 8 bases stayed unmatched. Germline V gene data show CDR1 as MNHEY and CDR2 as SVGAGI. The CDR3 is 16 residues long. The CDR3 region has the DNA TGTGCCAGCAGTTACTCGGAGTCGGGACAGGGGTTCGAGCAGTACTTC. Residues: CASSYSESGQGFEQYF.